What follows is one T cell receptor (beta chain) and its context. Indicated time point: baseline, week 1 (first vaccination visit). Indicated treatment: pre-vaccination baseline after standard-of-care therapy. Germline CDR1 LGHNA, CDR2 YSLEER. The CDR3 is 15 amino acids. V shed 1 base and J 6 bases; nucleotides not matched to a gene: 5. The repertoire was sequenced with immunoSEQ multiplex PCR; TCRdb's copy has only in-frame clones and lacks some. The table shows 45,000 to 55,000 clones, with around 86% occurring only once. The sample belongs to a study of a mutant IDH1 vaccine in newly diagnosed glioma. Turning to the study itself: Sex distribution of treated patients was roughly 62% male and approximately 38% female; mean age was 40.4 years. Antecedent treatment encompassed radiotherapy, temozolomide, or their combination; the majority received both.

The source of this sequence is a middle-aged man with glioma. The source was PBMCs, collected from a glioma patient treated with radiotherapy, temozolomide or both. The chain links TRBV4-3 to TRBJ1-2; 10 nucleotides align to TRBD1. The chain's CDR3 is CASSQGPGQGNGYTF. CDR3 nucleotide sequence: TGCGCCAGCAGCCAAGGCCCGGGACAGGGGAATGGCTACACCTTC.